Below, one TCR beta chain is given with its context. The sample comes from a study of CD8+ T cells in alopecia areata. The sample's treatment: oral pan-JAK inhibitor, 5-10 mg twice daily. Sorting from PBMCs produced CD4+ and CD8+ T cells. The germline CDR1 and CDR2 sequences are MNHEY and SMNVEV (reference sequence). V gave up 5 bases and J gave up 2 bases; unmatched junction bases: 5. The CDR3 consists of 15 residues. Extraction of RNA preceded its reverse transcription into cDNA, which served as the sequencing template. The data were produced by immunoSEQ multiplex PCR, yet TCRdb's version contains in-frame clones alone and is incomplete. This sample yields 110,000 to 150,000 clones, of which about 88% are seen a single time; about 13% belongs to the top ten.

This receptor was taken from a human donor with alopecia areata. The chain joins TRBV27 to TRBJ2-3; 9 bases agree with TRBD1. The sample consisted of CD8+ T cells sorted from blood, taken at week 4, from a patient treated with tofacitinib. CDR3 in amino acids: CASSPRDRVTDTQYF. CDR3 sequence (DNA): TGTGCCAGCAGTCCTCGGGACAGGGTCACAGATACGCAGTATTTT.